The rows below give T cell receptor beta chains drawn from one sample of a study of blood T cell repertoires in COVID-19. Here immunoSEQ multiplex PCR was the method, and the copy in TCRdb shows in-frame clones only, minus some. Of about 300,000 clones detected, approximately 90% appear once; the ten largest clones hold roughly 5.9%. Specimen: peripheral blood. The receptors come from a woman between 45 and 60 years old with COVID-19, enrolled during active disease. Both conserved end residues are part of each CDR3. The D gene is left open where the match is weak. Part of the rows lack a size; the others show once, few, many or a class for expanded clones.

cdr3_nt: TGTGCCAGCAGTTTAAGGGGGAACACTGAAGCTTTCTTT
cdr3_aa: CASSLRGNTEAFF
v_call: TRBV12-3/TRBV12-4
cdr3_length: 13
d_call: NA
j_call: TRBJ1-1
clone_size: NA

cdr3_nt: TGTGCCTCTAGACTAGCGGGAGCCAACTACGAGCAGTACTTC
cdr3_aa: CASRLAGANYEQYF
v_call: TRBV30
cdr3_length: 14
d_call: TRBD2
j_call: TRBJ2-7
clone_size: NA

cdr3_nt: TGCGCCAGCAGCCAAGACGACAAGTTTTCGTATGGCTACACCTTC
cdr3_aa: CASSQDDKFSYGYTF
v_call: TRBV4-3
cdr3_length: 15
d_call: NA
j_call: TRBJ1-2
clone_size: NA

cdr3_nt: TGCGCCAGCAGCTCCTCACGGGGGAACACCGGGGAGCTGTTTTTT
cdr3_aa: CASSSSRGNTGELFF
v_call: TRBV5-1
cdr3_length: 15
d_call: NA
j_call: TRBJ2-2
clone_size: NA

cdr3_nt: TGTGCCAGCAGGGTAGCAGGGACAGGGCCCTACGAGCAGTACTTC
cdr3_aa: CASRVAGTGPYEQYF
v_call: TRBV11-2
cdr3_length: 15
d_call: TRBD1
j_call: TRBJ2-7
clone_size: NA

cdr3_nt: TGTGCCAGCAGCTTAATTCCCGGGACAGGGGGCTCCTACGAGCAGTACTTC
cdr3_aa: CASSLIPGTGGSYEQYF
v_call: TRBV5-6
cdr3_length: 17
d_call: TRBD1
j_call: TRBJ2-7
clone_size: NA

cdr3_nt: TGTGCCAGCAGCCCCGGGACAGGGGTTAGCTACGAGCAGTACTTC
cdr3_aa: CASSPGTGVSYEQYF
v_call: TRBV11-3
cdr3_length: 15
d_call: TRBD1
j_call: TRBJ2-7
clone_size: NA

cdr3_nt: TGTGCCAGCAGCGCGTATAGCGGGAGGGCCGACAATGAGCAGTTCTTC
cdr3_aa: CASSAYSGRADNEQFF
v_call: TRBV5-8
cdr3_length: 16
d_call: TRBD2
j_call: TRBJ2-1
clone_size: NA

cdr3_nt: TGTGCCAGCAGCCCGACTAGCGGGAGCTTCAATGAGCAGTTCTTC
cdr3_aa: CASSPTSGSFNEQFF
v_call: TRBV7-2
cdr3_length: 15
d_call: TRBD2
j_call: TRBJ2-1
clone_size: once

cdr3_nt: TGTGCCAGCAGCCTGGTAGCCGGGACAGGGAAAGCTGGGGCCAACGTCCTGACTTTC
cdr3_aa: CASSLVAGTGKAGANVLTF
v_call: TRBV3-1/TRBV3-2
cdr3_length: 19
d_call: TRBD1
j_call: TRBJ2-6
clone_size: NA

cdr3_nt: TGCAGCGTTGAATTCGGGCTAGCGGGGGACTACAATGAGCAGTTCTTC
cdr3_aa: CSVEFGLAGDYNEQFF
v_call: TRBV29-1
cdr3_length: 16
d_call: TRBD2
j_call: TRBJ2-1
clone_size: once

cdr3_nt: TGTGCCAGCTCACCTGCCCCCGGGAACTATGGCTACACCTTC
cdr3_aa: CASSPAPGNYGYTF
v_call: TRBV18
cdr3_length: 14
d_call: NA
j_call: TRBJ1-2
clone_size: NA

cdr3_nt: TGTGCCAGCTCACCTAAGGGACCAGGGGGAAACACAGATACGCAGTATTTT
cdr3_aa: CASSPKGPGGNTDTQYF
v_call: TRBV18
cdr3_length: 17
d_call: TRBD1
j_call: TRBJ2-3
clone_size: NA

cdr3_nt: TGCGCCAGCAGCCCTCCGCGGGGGGCTAATGAAAAACTGTTTTTT
cdr3_aa: CASSPPRGANEKLFF
v_call: TRBV4-1
cdr3_length: 15
d_call: NA
j_call: TRBJ1-4
clone_size: NA

cdr3_nt: TGTGCCAGCAGTCTAGCGGGAGGCAGCTCCTACGAGCAGTACTTC
cdr3_aa: CASSLAGGSSYEQYF
v_call: TRBV28
cdr3_length: 15
d_call: TRBD2
j_call: TRBJ2-7
clone_size: NA

cdr3_nt: TGTGCCTGGAGTGTACGGGACAGGGGTGGCTATGGCTACACCTTC
cdr3_aa: CAWSVRDRGGYGYTF
v_call: TRBV30
cdr3_length: 15
d_call: TRBD1
j_call: TRBJ1-2
clone_size: NA

cdr3_nt: TGCAGCGCCGGACAGGTCTCCTACGAGCAGTACTTC
cdr3_aa: CSAGQVSYEQYF
v_call: TRBV29-1
cdr3_length: 12
d_call: TRBD1
j_call: TRBJ2-7
clone_size: NA

cdr3_nt: TGTGCCAGCAGCGCTCCGGGACAGGGTACTTCACCCCTCCACTTT
cdr3_aa: CASSAPGQGTSPLHF
v_call: TRBV6-5
cdr3_length: 15
d_call: TRBD1
j_call: TRBJ1-6
clone_size: NA

cdr3_nt: TGCGCCAGCAGCCTAAACAGGGGCCTAGAAGCTTTCTTT
cdr3_aa: CASSLNRGLEAFF
v_call: TRBV5-1
cdr3_length: 13
d_call: TRBD1
j_call: TRBJ1-1
clone_size: NA

cdr3_nt: TGTGCCATCAGCTTGACAGGGGTTGGCTACGAGCAGTACTTC
cdr3_aa: CAISLTGVGYEQYF
v_call: TRBV10-3
cdr3_length: 14
d_call: TRBD1
j_call: TRBJ2-7
clone_size: NA

cdr3_nt: TGTGCCAGCACCCGGGGGAGGACTAGCGGGGGCCCCGGAGAGCAGTTCTTC
cdr3_aa: CASTRGRTSGGPGEQFF
v_call: TRBV11-3
cdr3_length: 17
d_call: TRBD2
j_call: TRBJ2-1
clone_size: NA

cdr3_nt: TGTGCCAGCAGCCAAGGAGATCGGAGCGGGAGAGGGCACGGGGAGCTGTTTTTT
cdr3_aa: CASSQGDRSGRGHGELFF
v_call: TRBV14
cdr3_length: 18
d_call: TRBD2
j_call: TRBJ2-2
clone_size: NA

cdr3_nt: TGTGCCACCAGCCCCACAGGGCTCACCGGGGAGCTGTTTTTT
cdr3_aa: CATSPTGLTGELFF
v_call: TRBV15
cdr3_length: 14
d_call: NA
j_call: TRBJ2-2
clone_size: NA

cdr3_nt: TGCAGCGTGCAAGGACAGGGTCTTTTGTACGAGCAGTACTTC
cdr3_aa: CSVQGQGLLYEQYF
v_call: TRBV29-1
cdr3_length: 14
d_call: TRBD1
j_call: TRBJ2-7
clone_size: NA

cdr3_nt: TGTGCCAGCAGCAAGGGACAGGCGGAAAAACTGTTTTTT
cdr3_aa: CASSKGQAEKLFF
v_call: TRBV7-2
cdr3_length: 13
d_call: TRBD1
j_call: TRBJ1-4
clone_size: NA

cdr3_nt: TGTGCCAGCAGCTTGAAGCTCGAGCAGTACTTC
cdr3_aa: CASSLKLEQYF
v_call: TRBV5-5
cdr3_length: 11
d_call: NA
j_call: TRBJ2-7
clone_size: NA

cdr3_nt: TGTGCCAGCAGCAAAGCGGGAGGCTTTGACAATGAGCAGTTCTTC
cdr3_aa: CASSKAGGFDNEQFF
v_call: TRBV21-1
cdr3_length: 15
d_call: NA
j_call: TRBJ2-1
clone_size: NA

cdr3_nt: TGTGCTAGTGGTTTGTATCCAACAAACTATGGCTACACCTTC
cdr3_aa: CASGLYPTNYGYTF
v_call: TRBV12-5
cdr3_length: 14
d_call: NA
j_call: TRBJ1-2
clone_size: NA

cdr3_nt: TGTGCCAGCAGCCTACCCCCCCGGAGGGCCCAGGGACTAGCGGTCACAGATACGCAGTATTTT
cdr3_aa: CASSLPPRRAQGLAVTDTQYF
v_call: TRBV9
cdr3_length: 21
d_call: TRBD2
j_call: TRBJ2-3
clone_size: NA

cdr3_nt: TGTGCCAGCAGAGGGACTAGCGCATACGAGCAGTACTTC
cdr3_aa: CASRGTSAYEQYF
v_call: TRBV27
cdr3_length: 13
d_call: TRBD2
j_call: TRBJ2-7
clone_size: NA

cdr3_nt: TGTGCCTGGAGTTTCTTTATGTATGAGCAGTTCTTC
cdr3_aa: CAWSFFMYEQFF
v_call: TRBV30
cdr3_length: 12
d_call: NA
j_call: TRBJ2-1
clone_size: NA

cdr3_nt: TGTGCCAGCAGCCCTCAACTTGGTAAGAGCAATCAGCCCCAGCATTTT
cdr3_aa: CASSPQLGKSNQPQHF
v_call: TRBV7-6
cdr3_length: 16
d_call: NA
j_call: TRBJ1-5
clone_size: NA

cdr3_nt: TGTGCCAGCAGCCCGGGGGGGCTAGACGTAGATACGCAGTATTTT
cdr3_aa: CASSPGGLDVDTQYF
v_call: TRBV4-2
cdr3_length: 15
d_call: TRBD2
j_call: TRBJ2-3
clone_size: NA

cdr3_nt: TGTGCCAGCTCACTACAACCCCCCGGCGGGGTGGGCTATGGCTACACCTTC
cdr3_aa: CASSLQPPGGVGYGYTF
v_call: TRBV18
cdr3_length: 17
d_call: NA
j_call: TRBJ1-2
clone_size: NA

cdr3_nt: TGTGCCAGCAGCTTATCCCTAGCGGGAGCCTACGAGCAGTACTTC
cdr3_aa: CASSLSLAGAYEQYF
v_call: TRBV11-2
cdr3_length: 15
d_call: TRBD2
j_call: TRBJ2-7
clone_size: NA

cdr3_nt: TGTGCCAGCAGCCACCAACAGGGAGACACCATATATTTT
cdr3_aa: CASSHQQGDTIYF
v_call: TRBV12-3/TRBV12-4
cdr3_length: 13
d_call: NA
j_call: TRBJ1-3
clone_size: NA

cdr3_nt: TGTGCCAGCAGCGTAACAGGGGTGTCCTACGAGCAGTACTTC
cdr3_aa: CASSVTGVSYEQYF
v_call: TRBV6-6
cdr3_length: 14
d_call: TRBD1
j_call: TRBJ2-7
clone_size: few

cdr3_nt: TGCGCCAGCAGCTTGGTGGGGGGAGTATTTAGCTTGTACAATGAGCAGTTCTTC
cdr3_aa: CASSLVGGVFSLYNEQFF
v_call: TRBV5-1
cdr3_length: 18
d_call: NA
j_call: TRBJ2-1
clone_size: NA

cdr3_nt: TGCGCCAGCAGCTCGTATGACAGGGGGTTCTACAATGAGCAGTTCTTC
cdr3_aa: CASSSYDRGFYNEQFF
v_call: TRBV5-1
cdr3_length: 16
d_call: TRBD1
j_call: TRBJ2-1
clone_size: NA

cdr3_nt: TGCAGCGTTGAAGCCCGGACATGGAATGGCTACACCTTC
cdr3_aa: CSVEARTWNGYTF
v_call: TRBV29-1
cdr3_length: 13
d_call: NA
j_call: TRBJ1-2
clone_size: NA

cdr3_nt: TGCGCCAGCAGGGGAGGTTCCGGGGAGCTGTTTTTT
cdr3_aa: CASRGGSGELFF
v_call: TRBV5-1
cdr3_length: 12
d_call: NA
j_call: TRBJ2-2
clone_size: NA

cdr3_nt: TGTGCCAGCAGCTCCGGGAGGGCCGGCACAGATACGCAGTATTTT
cdr3_aa: CASSSGRAGTDTQYF
v_call: TRBV5-4
cdr3_length: 15
d_call: TRBD2
j_call: TRBJ2-3
clone_size: NA

cdr3_nt: TGTGCCAGCAGTGAATTCGGGACGGGGGGCGGGTCACCCCTCCACTTT
cdr3_aa: CASSEFGTGGGSPLHF
v_call: TRBV25-1
cdr3_length: 16
d_call: NA
j_call: TRBJ1-6
clone_size: NA

cdr3_nt: TGTGCCAGCAGAACCCGACAGGGTTTTTGGGGGGAGCTGTTTTTT
cdr3_aa: CASRTRQGFWGELFF
v_call: TRBV5-5
cdr3_length: 15
d_call: TRBD1
j_call: TRBJ2-2
clone_size: once

cdr3_nt: TGTGCCAGCAGACCCGGACAGCCCGGGGAGCTGTTTTTT
cdr3_aa: CASRPGQPGELFF
v_call: TRBV12-3/TRBV12-4
cdr3_length: 13
d_call: NA
j_call: TRBJ2-2
clone_size: NA

cdr3_nt: TGTGCCAGCTCACCCGGGGGAGAGCAGTACTTC
cdr3_aa: CASSPGGEQYF
v_call: TRBV18
cdr3_length: 11
d_call: NA
j_call: TRBJ2-7
clone_size: NA

cdr3_nt: TGTGCCAGCAGCTTAGGGGCTAGCGGCACTAGCACAGATACGCAGTATTTT
cdr3_aa: CASSLGASGTSTDTQYF
v_call: TRBV7-6
cdr3_length: 17
d_call: TRBD2
j_call: TRBJ2-3
clone_size: NA